Listed here are 15 T cell receptor beta chains from one sample, sequenced in a study of blood T cell repertoires in COVID-19. Generated by immunoSEQ multiplex PCR, the TCRdb table keeps only in-frame clones and is missing some. This table holds some 48,000 clones, around 90% found once. Source material: peripheral blood. The receptors were sampled from a man aged 50 or older with active COVID-19.

The chain is built from TRBV11-2 and TRBJ1-2, with D unclear. V dropped 0 bases and J dropped 3 bases, with 11 bases sitting between them. The CDR3 runs 15 residues. Germline CDR1 SGHAT, CDR2 FQNNGV. The CDR3 DNA reads as TGTGCCAGCAGCTTAGATGGGCGGGTCCACTATGGCTACACCTTC. This encodes CASSLDGRVHYGYTF.

This rearrangement joins TRBV15 to TRBJ1-4; no clear D gene. The CDR3 loop spans 15 amino acids. Looked up from germline, CDR1 is LNHNV and CDR2 is YYDKDF (reference sequence). V lost 4 bases and J lost 5, with 14 bases in between. The CDR3 loop reads CATSNQQARNEKLFF. DNA for the CDR3: TGTGCCACCAGCAACCAGCAAGCGAGAAATGAAAAACTGTTTTTT.

V is TRBV19 and J is TRBJ1-2; 8 bases fit TRBD1. This CDR3 is built from 14 residues. The trim removed 4 bases at V and 3 bases at J, leaving 4 bases unmatched. The germline V gene encodes CDR1 LNHDA and CDR2 SQIVND (reference sequence). CDR3 loop: CASSTGDRYYGYTF. The DNA for the CDR3 is TGTGCCAGTAGTACGGGGGACAGGTACTATGGCTACACCTTC.

This chain links TRBV7-2 with TRBJ2-3; D gene uncertain. The V end was cut by 4 bases, the J end by 2 bases, with 16 bases between. This CDR3 spans 16 amino acids. From germline, CDR1 is SGHTA and CDR2 FQGNSA. The CDR3 here is CASSSGLVGNTDTQYF. In DNA, the CDR3 is TGTGCCAGCAGCTCGGGTTTGGTCGGTAACACAGATACGCAGTATTTT.

The V call is TRBV4-2, the J call TRBJ1-6; perhaps TRBD1 as D (6 bases). V was clipped by 4 bases and J by 6 bases, with 13 bases between them. This CDR3 has 15 amino acids. Germline CDR1 is LGHNA and CDR2 is YNFKEQ. The CDR3 here is CASSPYRDFNSPLHF. The CDR3 DNA follows: TGTGCCAGCAGCCCGTACAGGGATTTTAATTCACCCCTCCACTTT.

The chain recombines TRBV11-2 with TRBJ2-7, with a tentative D call TRBD1 (5 bases). CDR1 is SGHAT, CDR2 FQNNGV, per germline. Trimming removed 4 bases at V and 6 bases at J, with 7 bases between. The CDR3 totals 11 residues. CDR3: CASSSGPEQYF. Written as DNA, the CDR3 is TGTGCCAGCAGCTCAGGGCCCGAGCAGTACTTC.

The chain joins TRBV9 to TRBJ1-1, with TRBD1 matching over 7 bases. The germline V gene encodes CDR1 SGDLS and CDR2 YYNGEE. Trimming cost V 0 bases and J 3 bases; bases outside gene matches: 11. The CDR3 runs to 17 residues. CDR3 in amino acids: CASSVAGTGARYTEAFF. The CDR3 nucleotides are TGTGCCAGCAGCGTAGCGGGTACAGGGGCTAGGTACACTGAAGCTTTCTTT.

The rearrangement links TRBV10-3 to TRBJ2-7; perhaps TRBD2 as D (6 bases). Trimming left V 0 bases short and J 0 bases short, with 9 bases between. Germline CDR1 and CDR2: ENHRY and SYGVKD. This CDR3 has 15 amino acids. The CDR3 sequence: CAISESPGSSYEQYF. DNA of the CDR3: TGTGCCATCAGTGAGTCACCCGGGAGCTCCTACGAGCAGTACTTC.

The CDR3: CAINQGSGNTIYF. CDR3 coding DNA: TGTGCCATCAATCAGGGCTCTGGAAACACCATATATTTT. This sequence joins TRBV10-3 and TRBJ1-3, with D possibly matching TRBD1 (5 bases). The CDR3 has 13 residues. From germline, CDR1 is ENHRY and CDR2 SYGVKD. Trimming cost V 7 bases and J 0 bases, with 7 bases left between them.

The chain employs TRBV6-5 and TRBJ2-3; TRBD1 matches at 9 bases. This CDR3 contains 15 residues. In germline, CDR1 is MNHEY, CDR2 SVGAGI. V lost 6 bases to trimming and J lost 4 bases; unmatched junction nucleotides: 8. Here the CDR3 DNA reads TGTGCCAGCAGACTCGACAGGGGGTCGCCAGATACGCAGTATTTT. As protein: CASRLDRGSPDTQYF.

J is TRBJ1-4 and V is TRBV9; 8 nucleotides line up with TRBD1. The CDR3 is 15 residues long. V lost 3 bases and J lost 3; bases outside the gene matches: 4. Germline V gene lookup returns CDR1 SGDLS and CDR2 YYNGEE. The CDR3 DNA is TGTGCCAGCAGCGGACGGACAGGGTCTAATGAAAAACTGTTTTTT. It encodes CASSGRTGSNEKLFF. Full variable domain (outside the CDR3, taken from reference TRBV9 and TRBJ1-4): DSGVTQTPKHLITATGQRVTLRCSPRSGDLSVYWYQQSLDQGLQFLIQYYNGEERAKGNILERFSAQQFPDLHSELNLSSLELGDSALYFCASSGRTGSNEKLFFGSGTQLSVL.

The CDR3 region is CASSYDPPGGQYF. The CDR3 nucleotides are TGTGCCAGCAGTTACGACCCCCCCGGGGGCCAGTACTTC. The chain employs TRBV6-2 or TRBV6-3 and TRBJ2-5, with D perhaps TRBD2 (6 bases). The CDR3 has 13 amino acids. Germline-derived CDR1 and CDR2 are MNHEY and SVGEGT. V lost 2 bases and J lost 10, with 14 bases in between.

This clone showed up just a few times. The J gene is TRBJ1-2, the V gene TRBV2, with TRBD1 as a possible D gene (5 bases). The CDR3 spans 14 residues. CDR1 is SNHLY and CDR2 is FYNNEI in the germline V gene. The V end was cut by 3 bases, the J end by 2 bases, with 10 bases between. The CDR3 reads CASSDRGTNYGYTF. CDR3 coding DNA: TGTGCCAGCAGTGATAGGGGCACAAACTATGGCTACACCTTC.

This chain uses TRBV7-9 with TRBJ1-1; possible D gene TRBD1, 5 bases. The CDR3 runs to 13 residues. CDR1 and CDR2 from the germline V gene are SEHNR and FQNEAQ (reference sequence). V lost 3 bases and J 3 bases, leaving 8 bases between the germline ends. The DNA of the CDR3 is TGTGCCAGCAGCTTCAGACAGTACACTGAAGCTTTCTTT. Its translation: CASSFRQYTEAFF.

The J gene is TRBJ2-2, the V gene TRBV7-9, with 9 bases fitting TRBD1. Unmatched junction bases numbered 14, after V lost 6 bases and J lost 6 bases. Germline V gene sequence: CDR1 SEHNR, CDR2 FQNEAQ (reference sequence). This CDR3 spans 17 amino acids. The CDR3 bases are TGTGCCAGCAGTCAAACACTGGGACAGGGAGGACCCGGGGAGCTGTTTTTT. This codes for CASSQTLGQGGPGELFF. Together with reference TRBV7-9 and TRBJ2-2, the CDR3 gives the full variable domain: DTGVSQNPRHKITKRGQNVTFRCDPISEHNRLYWYRQTLGQGPEFLTYFQNEAQLEKSRLLSDRFSAERPKGSFSTLEIQRTEQGDSAMYLCASSQTLGQGGPGELFFGEGSRLTVL.